This T cell receptor (beta chain) was captured in a study of long-term antiretroviral therapy in people with HIV. Study observations and caveats: HIV repertoires had narrower CDR3 length ranges than controls. Missing from the dataset were any data on ART adherence, viral resistance or therapy changes.

The V end lost 8 bases, the J end lost 6 bases, and 16 bases lay between the germline ends. From germline, CDR1 is MNHEY and CDR2 SMNVEV (reference sequence). There are 13 residues in the CDR3. Per donor, a minimum of one pre-ART and a minimum of two post-ART PBMC samples were available. Ahead of DNA extraction, samples held about 0.95-10 million cryopreserved PBMC each. Version v3.0 of the immunoSEQ assay ran at survey level. Some clones are missing from TCRdb's copy, which holds only in-frame ones; the method was immunoSEQ multiplex PCR. The sample consists of roughly 28,000 clones, 70% to 90% of them appearing once. This clone was observed a few times. Its antigen is currently unknown.

The chain carries TRBV27 and TRBJ1-1, with a weak D call TRBD1 (5 bases). The receptor was isolated from a man between 40 and 49 years old with HIV. The sequencing here drew on unsorted PBMCs, taken 3 years after starting antiretroviral therapy. In DNA, the CDR3 is TGTGCCAGCCGAAGCAGCGGGGACTCTGAAGCTTTCTTT. Translation gives CASRSSGDSEAFF.